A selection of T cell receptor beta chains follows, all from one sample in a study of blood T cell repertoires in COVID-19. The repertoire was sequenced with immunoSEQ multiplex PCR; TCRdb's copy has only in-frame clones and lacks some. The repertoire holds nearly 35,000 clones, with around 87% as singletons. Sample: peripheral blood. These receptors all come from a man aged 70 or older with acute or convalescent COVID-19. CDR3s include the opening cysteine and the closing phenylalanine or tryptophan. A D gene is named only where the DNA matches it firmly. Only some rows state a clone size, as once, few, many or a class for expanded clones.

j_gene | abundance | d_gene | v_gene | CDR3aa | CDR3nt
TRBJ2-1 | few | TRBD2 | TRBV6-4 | CASSTLAGGNEQFF | TGTGCCAGCAGTACACTAGCGGGAGGCAATGAGCAGTTCTTC
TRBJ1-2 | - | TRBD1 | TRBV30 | CARETGNMGGYTF | TGTGCCAGAGAGACAGGGAATATGGGTGGCTACACCTTC
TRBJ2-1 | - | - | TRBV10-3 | CAITSPDSSSYNEQFF | TGTGCCATCACTTCCCCTGACTCGTCTTCCTACAATGAGCAGTTCTTC
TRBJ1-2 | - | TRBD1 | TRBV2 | CASSERGQANYGYTF | TGTGCCAGCAGTGAAAGGGGACAGGCTAACTATGGCTACACCTTC
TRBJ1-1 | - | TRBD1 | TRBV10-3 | CATRDRGGTEAFF | TGTGCCACCAGGGACAGGGGAGGAACTGAAGCTTTCTTT
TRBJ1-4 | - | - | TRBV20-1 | CSAIGYEKLFF | TGCAGTGCTATCGGGTATGAAAAACTGTTTTTT
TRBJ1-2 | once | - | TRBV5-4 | CASSWGGVGADGYTF | TGTGCCAGCAGCTGGGGGGGTGTAGGGGCTGATGGCTACACCTTC
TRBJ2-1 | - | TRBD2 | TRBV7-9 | CASSLGLAGVIF | TGTGCCAGCAGCTTGGGACTAGCGGGAGTGATCTTC
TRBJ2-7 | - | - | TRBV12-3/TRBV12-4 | CASSARGYEQYF | TGTGCCAGCAGTGCAAGAGGCTACGAGCAGTACTTC
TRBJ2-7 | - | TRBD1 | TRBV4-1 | CASSRGQGRSYEQYF | TGCGCCAGCAGTCGAGGACAGGGGAGGTCCTACGAGCAGTACTTC
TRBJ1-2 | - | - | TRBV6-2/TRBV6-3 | CASSRDGSSDYTF | TGTGCCAGCAGCCGGGACGGGTCTAGCGACTACACCTTC